The following is a T cell receptor (beta chain) sequence with its context. As yet, its antigen is unknown. This CDR3 contains 14 residues. V dropped 0 bases and J dropped 4 bases, with 12 bases sitting between them. The germline gives CDR1 GTSNPN, CDR2 SVGIG (reference sequence). The entry originates in a study of cytomegalovirus exposure and HLA in healthy donors. On the study more broadly: Ancestry clustering placed 81% of several hundred genotyped donors in the Caucasian-associated cluster.

The PCR ran on 60 Vbeta and 13 Jbeta primers. Profiled with immunoSEQ multiplex PCR; TCRdb holds only in-frame clones, not every one. This sample has 130,000 to 150,000 clones, with 60% to 85% found just once. Study-level findings and limits: Most subjects' HLA-A and HLA-B alleles were reportedly predicted from TCR beta sequences.

The TCR was taken from a male donor in good health and CMV-seronegative. Specimen: PBMCs. The chain recombines TRBV30 with TRBJ1-1; no definite D call. The CDR3 coding sequence is TGTGCCTGGAGTGTACTTTTCGAGAGCACTGAAGCTTTCTTT. This translates into CAWSVLFESTEAFF.